The entry that follows covers one T cell receptor beta chain sequence. This sample was included in a study of blood T cell repertoires in COVID-19. Study-level background: Acute and convalescent COVID-19 samples came from the United States, Italy and Spain.

Data came from immunoSEQ multiplex PCR; TCRdb stores just in-frame clones and leaves some out. Of roughly 120,000 clones listed, around 80% were seen once; the top ten hold roughly an eighth. This sequence was found in a woman aged 55-70 years with acute or convalescent COVID-19. Sequenced input: peripheral blood.

The CDR3 is CAISPPRRSYEQYF. As DNA, the CDR3 is TGTGCCATCAGTCCCCCGAGGAGGTCTTACGAGCAGTACTTC. The chain employs TRBV10-3 and TRBJ2-7; TRBD2 is a possible D gene (5 bases). This CDR3 contains 14 residues. Looked up from germline, CDR1 is ENHRY and CDR2 is SYGVKD. V lost 5 bases and J lost 4, with 15 bases in between.